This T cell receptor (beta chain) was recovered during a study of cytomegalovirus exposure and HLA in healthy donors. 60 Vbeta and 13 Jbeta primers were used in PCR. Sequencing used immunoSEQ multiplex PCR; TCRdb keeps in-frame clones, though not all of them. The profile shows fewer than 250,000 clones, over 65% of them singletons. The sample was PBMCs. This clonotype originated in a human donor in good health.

The CDR3 nucleotides read TGTGCCAGCAGCTTAGTCGGGTGGAGCGGGAGGGGCCATGAGCAGTTCTTC. Amino acid sequence: CASSLVGWSGRGHEQFF. This chain joins TRBV7-2 and TRBJ2-1; 10 bases are shared with TRBD2. V was clipped by 1 base and J by 8 bases; unmatched bases: 11. CDR1 SGHTA and CDR2 FQGNSA come from the germline V gene. The CDR3 runs to 17 residues.